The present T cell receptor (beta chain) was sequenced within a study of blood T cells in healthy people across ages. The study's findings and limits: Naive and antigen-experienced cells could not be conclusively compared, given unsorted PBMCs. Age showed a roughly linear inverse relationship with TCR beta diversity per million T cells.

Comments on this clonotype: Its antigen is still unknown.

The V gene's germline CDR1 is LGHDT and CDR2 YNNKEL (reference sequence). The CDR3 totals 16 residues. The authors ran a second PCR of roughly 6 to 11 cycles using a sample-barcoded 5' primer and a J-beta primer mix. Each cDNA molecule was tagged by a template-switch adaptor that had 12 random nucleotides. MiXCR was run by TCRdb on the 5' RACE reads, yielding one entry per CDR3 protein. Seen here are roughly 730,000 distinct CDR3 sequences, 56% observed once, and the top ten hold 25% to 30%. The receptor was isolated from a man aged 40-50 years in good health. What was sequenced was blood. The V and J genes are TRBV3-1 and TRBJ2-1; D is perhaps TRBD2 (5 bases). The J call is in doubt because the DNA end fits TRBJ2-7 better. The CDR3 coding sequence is TGTGCCAGCAGCCAAGATCCCAGCGGCCGTTACAATGAGCAGTACTTC. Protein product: CASSQDPSGRYNEQYF.